A single sample is the source of the 10 T cell receptor beta chains below, sequenced in a study of cytotoxic CD8 clonotypes in ibrutinib-treated CLL. Here immunoSEQ multiplex PCR was the method, and the copy in TCRdb shows in-frame clones only, minus some. In the table there are 30,000 to 40,000 clones, almost 70% of which are singletons. Sequencing was performed on PBMCs, taken before ibrutinib treatment. All receptors come from a human donor with chronic lymphocytic leukemia.

The chain has TRBV11-3 and TRBJ2-7; perhaps TRBD2 as D (6 bases). The germline V gene has CDR1 SGHNT and CDR2 YENEEA. The CDR3 spans 14 residues. Trimming cost V 4 bases and J 3 bases, with 13 bases left between them. The CDR3 DNA follows: TGTGCCAGCAGCTCGCTCCAGGGACTCTACGAGCAGTACTTC. It encodes CASSSLQGLYEQYF.

The V call is TRBV4-3, the J call TRBJ1-2; D may be TRBD1 (6 bases). CDR3 length: 14 residues. In germline, CDR1 is LGHNA, CDR2 YSLEER. Trimming took off 0 bases at V and 13 bases at J, with 18 bases between the two ends. In DNA form, the CDR3 reads TGCGCCAGCAGCCAAGAACAGGGTTTTTCCGAGGTCACCTTC. It is translated as CASSQEQGFSEVTF.

This rearrangement joins TRBV7-2 to TRBJ2-3; D is perhaps TRBD1 or TRBD2 (5 bases each). The germline V gene encodes CDR1 SGHTA and CDR2 FQGNSA. V dropped 5 bases and J dropped 3 bases, with 12 bases sitting between them. The CDR3 length is 14 residues. CDR3: CASSREGSTDTQYF. The CDR3 nucleotides read TGTGCCAGCAGCCGCGAGGGGTCGACAGATACGCAGTATTTT.

This clone is deemed large. V is TRBV20-1 and J is TRBJ1-1, with a weak D call TRBD1 (5 bases). Trimming removed 5 bases at V and 4 bases at J, with 8 bases between. The CDR3 loop spans 11 amino acids. Germline V lookup: CDR1 DFQATT, CDR2 SNEGSKA (reference sequence). The DNA of the CDR3 is TGCAGTGCTCTAAGGGGCACTGAAGCTTTCTTT. Its translation: CSALRGTEAFF.

The chain uses TRBV28 and TRBJ1-2; maybe TRBD1 (5 bases). This CDR3 is 13 amino acids long. V was pared by 7 bases and J by 4 bases, with 13 bases between. Germline CDR1 is MDHEN and CDR2 is SYDVKM. CDR3 loop: CASTSQGPYGYTF. The CDR3, as DNA: TGTGCCAGCACCTCGCAGGGCCCCTATGGCTACACCTTC.

This chain joins TRBV18 and TRBJ1-3, with no clear D. The V and J ends lost 4 bases and 2 bases respectively, with 15 bases between them. CDR1 is KGHSH, CDR2 LQKENI, per germline. CDR3 length: 16 residues. The CDR3 DNA sequence: TGTGCCAGCTCACGTTCCCCGACTGACCCTGGAAACACCATATATTTT. Its translation: CASSRSPTDPGNTIYF.

The chain employs TRBV7-9 and TRBJ1-1; no firm D call. The ends were cut back, 5 bases at V and 5 bases at J, with 6 bases in the middle. Per the germline V gene, CDR1 is SEHNR and CDR2 is FQNEAQ (reference sequence). The CDR3 is made up of 11 amino acids. CDR3: CASSPFTEAFF. The CDR3 DNA follows: TGTGCCAGCAGCCCCTTTACTGAAGCTTTCTTT.

The chain employs TRBV4-2 and TRBJ2-3, with D perhaps matching TRBD1 or TRBD2 (7 bases each). Germline loops: CDR1 LGHNA, CDR2 YNFKEQ. V lost 4 bases, J lost 4 bases, and 15 bases lay in between. The CDR3 has 15 amino acids. The CDR3 reads CASSRRAGGADTQYF. CDR3 DNA sequence: TGTGCCAGCAGCCGTCGGGCAGGGGGGGCAGATACGCAGTATTTT.

The V and J genes are TRBV7-2 and TRBJ2-1; 12 bases agree with TRBD2. Germline CDR1 and CDR2: SGHTA and FQGNSA. V lost 6 bases, J lost 10 bases, and 10 bases stayed unmatched. This CDR3 has 15 amino acids. The CDR3 nucleotides read TGTGCCAGCAGACCTAGCGGGGGGGCCGAGGACGAGCAGTTCTTC. Its protein is CASRPSGGAEDEQFF.

This clone was detected only a few times. The rearrangement links TRBV7-2 to TRBJ2-7, with 7 bases identical to TRBD1. The V gene's germline CDR1 is SGHTA and CDR2 FQGNSA. V was clipped by 5 bases and J by 2 bases; unmatched bases: 6. The CDR3 length is 14 residues. In DNA form, the CDR3 reads TGTGCCAGCAGCCGGGGACAGATTACCTACGAGCAGTACTTC. Translating gives CASSRGQITYEQYF.